The T cell receptor beta chain described here comes from a study of tumour-infiltrating T cells in Burkitt lymphoma. A single count supports this clone. This table comes from immunoSEQ multiplex PCR, and its TCRdb copy is limited to in-frame clones, with some not included. The sample lists 12,000 to 15,000 clones; 85% were seen once. V gave up 0 bases and J gave up 0 bases; unmatched junction bases: 4. The CDR3 contains 17 residues. The germline gives CDR1 LGHNA, CDR2 YSLEER. The sequenced material came from tumor tissue. This sequence originates from a human donor with diffuse large B-cell lymphoma. V gene TRBV4-3 combines with J gene TRBJ2-1; TRBD2 matches 8 bases. The CDR3 nucleotides are TGCGCCAGCAGCCAAGATCCCAGCGGGAGCTCCTACAATGAGCAGTTCTTC. Translating it yields CASSQDPSGSSYNEQFF.